Presented here are 7 T cell receptor beta chains from one specimen sequenced in a study of HIV-infected patients and healthy controls. Using its own MiXCR run on the 5' RACE reads, TCRdb lists one record per CDR3 protein. In the table there are tens of thousands of distinct CDR3 sequences, about 16% of which are singletons. Sequencing was carried out using CD4+ T cells from blood. The receptors shown here come from a human donor in good health.

This clonotype was observed many times. The CDR3 spells CASSGGLVSGELFF. As DNA, the CDR3 is TGTGCCAGCAGCGGGGGACTAGTCTCCGGGGAGCTGTTTTTT. J is TRBJ2-2 and V is TRBV7-8; 8 nucleotides match TRBD2. The CDR3 contains 14 residues. Per the germline V gene, CDR1 is SGHVS and CDR2 is FQNEAQ. Germline trimming cut 5 bases from V and 6 bases from J; bases unmatched to any gene: 5.

This chain connects TRBV4-3 to TRBJ2-1, with 9 bases identical to TRBD2. The J segment lost 4 bases and the V segment lost 0 bases, leaving 7 bases of the junction unmatched. The CDR3 consists of 17 residues. The germline V gene encodes CDR1 LGHNA and CDR2 YSLEER. The CDR3 coding sequence is TGCGCCAGCAGCCAAGATATAGGGCTAGCGGGATACAATGAGCAGTTCTTC. Translating it yields CASSQDIGLAGYNEQFF.

V usage is TRBV12-3 or TRBV12-4 and J usage is TRBJ2-7; D might be TRBD2 (7 bases). There are 13 residues in the CDR3. Trimming took off 2 bases at V and 5 bases at J, with 10 bases between the two ends. Here the CDR3 DNA reads TGTGCCAGCAGTTTACCGGGGGGCCACGAGCAGTACTTC. Protein product: CASSLPGGHEQYF.

This clonotype was observed a few times. V and J are TRBV6-2 or TRBV6-3 and TRBJ2-3; 9 bases line up with TRBD2. Trimming took 6 bases from V and 2 from J; bases not matched to a gene: 9. The CDR3 extends over 16 amino acids. The germline V gene has CDR1 MNHEY and CDR2 SVGEGT. CDR3 loop: CASSGTLAGYTDTQYF. DNA of the CDR3: TGTGCCAGCAGCGGGACTCTAGCGGGGTACACAGATACGCAGTATTTT.

This clonotype showed up just once. The chain carries TRBV6-2 or TRBV6-3 and TRBJ2-6; D gene ambiguous. The CDR3 runs 13 residues. V shed 8 bases and J shed 2 bases, with 7 bases lying between them. Per the germline V gene, CDR1 is MNHEY and CDR2 is SVGEGT. The DNA for the CDR3 is TGTGCCAGCGGGCAAACTGGGGCCAACGTCCTGACTTTC. Translation gives CASGQTGANVLTF.

This chain uses TRBV7-2 with TRBJ1-5; D unresolved. Trimming removed 0 bases from V and 11 bases from J, with 20 bases in between. The CDR3 is made up of 16 amino acids. Germline CDR1 reads SGHTA; CDR2 reads FQGNSA. This CDR3 reads CASSLALARGTLAQHF. CDR3 in DNA: TGTGCCAGCAGCTTAGCCCTAGCGCGGGGAACCTTGGCCCAGCATTTT.

In its sample, this clonotype was seen many times. The chain combines TRBV10-3 with TRBJ2-7; unclear D gene. Germline-derived CDR1 and CDR2 are ENHRY and SYGVKD. This CDR3 region has 12 residues. V was pared by 1 base and J by 4 bases, with 5 bases between. CDR3 in amino acids: CAISEYQYEQYF. The CDR3 coding sequence is TGTGCCATCAGTGAGTACCAATACGAGCAGTACTTC.